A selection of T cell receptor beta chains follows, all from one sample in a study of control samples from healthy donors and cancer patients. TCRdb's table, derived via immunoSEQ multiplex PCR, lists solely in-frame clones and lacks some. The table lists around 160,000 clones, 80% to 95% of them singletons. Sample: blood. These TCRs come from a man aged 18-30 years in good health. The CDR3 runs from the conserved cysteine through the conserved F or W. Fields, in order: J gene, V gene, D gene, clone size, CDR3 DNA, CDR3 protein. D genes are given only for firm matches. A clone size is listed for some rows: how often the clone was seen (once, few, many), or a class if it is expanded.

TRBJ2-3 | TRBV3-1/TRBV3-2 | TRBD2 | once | TGTGCCAGCAGCCACCCCGGACTAGCGGGAGTCGGAGATACGCAGTATTTT | CASSHPGLAGVGDTQYF
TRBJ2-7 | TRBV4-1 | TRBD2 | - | TGCGCCAGCAGCCCGTGGTCCGGGACTAGCGGTACGACGCAGTACTTC | CASSPWSGTSGTTQYF
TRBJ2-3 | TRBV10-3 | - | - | TGTGCCATCCGGCTCCATAGCACAGATACGCAGTATTTT | CAIRLHSTDTQYF
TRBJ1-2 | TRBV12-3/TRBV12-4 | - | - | TGTGCCAGCAGTTTAGGCAGGGACTATGGCTACACCTTC | CASSLGRDYGYTF
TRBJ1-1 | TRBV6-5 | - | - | TGTGCCAGCAGTTACTCGGAGGAGAACACTGAAGCTTTCTTT | CASSYSEENTEAFF
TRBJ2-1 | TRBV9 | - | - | TGTGCCAGCAGCGCGTCCCTGAGCTCCTACAATGAGCAGTTCTTC | CASSASLSSYNEQFF
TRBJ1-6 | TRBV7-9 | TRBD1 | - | TGTGCCAGCAGCTCCCCCGGGACAGGGGATAATTCACCCCTCCACTTT | CASSSPGTGDNSPLHF
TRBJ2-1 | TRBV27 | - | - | TGTGCCAGCAGTTTAAGCCAGGGCTCCAACTACAATGAGCAGTTCTTC | CASSLSQGSNYNEQFF
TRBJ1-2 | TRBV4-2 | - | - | TGTGCCAGCAGCCGAGGGCTGCAGAACTATGGCTACACCTTC | CASSRGLQNYGYTF
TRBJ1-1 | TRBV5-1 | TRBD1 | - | TGCGCCAGCAGCGGGGGAACAGGGGGAGGAACTGAAGCTTTCTTT | CASSGGTGGGTEAFF
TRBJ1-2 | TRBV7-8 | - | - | TGTGCCAGCGGCCGGGAGGTTTCACGTGGATGGTTACATGGCTACACCTTC | CASGREVSRGWLHGYTF
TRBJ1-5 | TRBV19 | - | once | TGTGCCAGTAAGACTGATGGCAATCAGCCCCAGCATTTT | CASKTDGNQPQHF
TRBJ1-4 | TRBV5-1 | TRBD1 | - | TGCGCCAGCAGCTTGAATGGCCAGGGGGACGAAAAACTGTTTTTT | CASSLNGQGDEKLFF
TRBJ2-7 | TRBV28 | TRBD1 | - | TGTGCCAGCAGTTTACCCACCTCTGGAACCGGGACAGGGATCAAGCAGTACTTC | CASSLPTSGTGTGIKQYF
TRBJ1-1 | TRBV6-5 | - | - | TGTGCCAGCAGACCCGGGACAAAGACTGAAGCTTTCTTT | CASRPGTKTEAFF
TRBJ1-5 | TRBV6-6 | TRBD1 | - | TGTGCCAGCAGTATCATGACAGGGTCCAATCAGCCCCAGCATTTT | CASSIMTGSNQPQHF
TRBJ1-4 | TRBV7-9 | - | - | TGTGCCAGCAGCCCGACAGGAGTGAATGAAAAACTGTTTTTT | CASSPTGVNEKLFF
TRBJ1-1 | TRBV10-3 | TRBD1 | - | TGTGCCATCAGTGAAAACCGAGACAGGGGGAGAACTGAAGCTTTCTTT | CAISENRDRGRTEAFF
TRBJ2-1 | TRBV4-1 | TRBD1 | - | TGCGCCAGTCCGACAGGGTCCTACAATGAGCAGTTCTTC | CASPTGSYNEQFF
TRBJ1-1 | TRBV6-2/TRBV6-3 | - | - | TGTGCCAGCAGTGCGACGGGGACTGAAGCTTTCTTT | CASSATGTEAFF
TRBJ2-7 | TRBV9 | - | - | TGTGCCAGCAGTCCTGTAGGGGGCGGGAGCTACGAGCAGTACTTC | CASSPVGGGSYEQYF
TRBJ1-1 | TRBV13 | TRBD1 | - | TGTGCCAGCAGCCCCAGAGGGACAGATGAAGGGTTTGGCGCTTTCTTT | CASSPRGTDEGFGAFF
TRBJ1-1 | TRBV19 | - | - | TGTGCCAGTAGTATAGTAGCAGACCCGAACACTGAAGCTTTCTTT | CASSIVADPNTEAFF
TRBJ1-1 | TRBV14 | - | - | TGTGCCAGCAGCCAAGAACTGGGGGCAACAGCTTTCTTT | CASSQELGATAFF
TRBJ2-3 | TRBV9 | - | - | TGTGCCAGCAGCTCCCGGAGGGGGGGCGGGGCTAGCACAGATACGCAGTATTTT | CASSSRRGGGASTDTQYF
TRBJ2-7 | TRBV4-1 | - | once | TGCGCCAGCAGCCAAGATGGGAGCGAGCAGTACTTC | CASSQDGSEQYF
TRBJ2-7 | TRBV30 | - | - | TGTGCCTGGGGGTCCTACGAGCAGTACTTC | CAWGSYEQYF
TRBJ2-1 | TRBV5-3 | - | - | TGTGCCAGAAGCCTCACGATCAGGGATCAGGGCCTACTATCCGATGAGCAGTTCTTC | CARSLTIRDQGLLSDEQFF
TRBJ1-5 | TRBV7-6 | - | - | TGTGCCAGCAGCTTATCGAGGGGCCTCTATGGTCAGCCCCAGCATTTT | CASSLSRGLYGQPQHF
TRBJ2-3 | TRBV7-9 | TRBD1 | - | TGTGCCAGCAGCTTAGACAGGGGGATCACAGATACGCAGTATTTT | CASSLDRGITDTQYF
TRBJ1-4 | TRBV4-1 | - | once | TGCGCCAGCAGCCAAGCCCAGCGGGGAAAACTGTTTTTT | CASSQAQRGKLFF
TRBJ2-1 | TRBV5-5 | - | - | TGTGCCAGCAGCCCGACTCTCAATGAGCAGTTCTTC | CASSPTLNEQFF
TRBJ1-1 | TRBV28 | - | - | TGTGCCAGCAGTTTCTCGGGGACATCTGAAGCTTTCTTT | CASSFSGTSEAFF
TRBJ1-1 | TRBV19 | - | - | TGTGCCAGTAGTACCATCCGAGACACTGAAGCTTTCTTT | CASSTIRDTEAFF
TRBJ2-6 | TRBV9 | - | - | TGTGCCAGCTCAATCCGCTCTGGGGCCAACGTCCTGACTTTC | CASSIRSGANVLTF
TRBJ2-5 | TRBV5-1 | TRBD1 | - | TGCGCCAGCAGCTTGGCCTCGGACAGGGGGCTGGAGACCCAGTACTTC | CASSLASDRGLETQYF
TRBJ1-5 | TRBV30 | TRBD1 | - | TGTGCCTGGAGTAGCCAGGGGGCCCTACAGCCCCAGCATTTT | CAWSSQGALQPQHF
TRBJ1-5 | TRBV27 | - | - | TGTGCCAGCAGTCCCGAGGACTATAGCAATCAGCCCCAGCATTTT | CASSPEDYSNQPQHF
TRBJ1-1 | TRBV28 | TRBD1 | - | TGTGCCAGCAGTCCCCGCACAGGGGGTGGAACTGAAGCTTTCTTT | CASSPRTGGGTEAFF
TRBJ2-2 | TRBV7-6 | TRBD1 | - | TGTGCCACCTGGGCAGGGGGCACCGGGGAGCTGTTTTTT | CATWAGGTGELFF
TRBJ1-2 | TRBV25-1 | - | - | TGTGCCAGCAACGGGATAAACTATGGCTACACCTTC | CASNGINYGYTF
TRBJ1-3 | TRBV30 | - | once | TGTGCCTGGAGTGTAAGCTCTGGAAACACCATATATTTT | CAWSVSSGNTIYF
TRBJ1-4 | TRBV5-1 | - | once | TGCGCCAGCAGCTCTGGAGGGGGTAAGAGTGAAAAACTGTTTTTT | CASSSGGGKSEKLFF
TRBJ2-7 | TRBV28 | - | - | TGTGCCAGCAGTATAGAACAGGAACTGACCTCCTACGAGCAGTACTTC | CASSIEQELTSYEQYF
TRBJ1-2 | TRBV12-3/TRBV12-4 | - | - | TGTGCCAGCACAGCGGGGGGCGGCTACACCTTC | CASTAGGGYTF
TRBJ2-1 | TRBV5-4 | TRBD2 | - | TGTGCCAGCAGCCTTAGCGGGAGTTCCTACAATGAGCAGTTCTTC | CASSLSGSSYNEQFF
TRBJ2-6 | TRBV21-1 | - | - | TGTGCCAGCAGCAAAGCGCATGGAAGGTACACTGGGGCCAACGTCCTGACTTTC | CASSKAHGRYTGANVLTF
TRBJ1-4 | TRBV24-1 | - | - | TGTGCCACCAGTGCCCGGGGATCAACTAATGAAAAACTGTTTTTT | CATSARGSTNEKLFF
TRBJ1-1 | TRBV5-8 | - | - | TGTGCCAGCAGCTTCGGTAGTTCCAAAGCTTTCTTT | CASSFGSSKAFF